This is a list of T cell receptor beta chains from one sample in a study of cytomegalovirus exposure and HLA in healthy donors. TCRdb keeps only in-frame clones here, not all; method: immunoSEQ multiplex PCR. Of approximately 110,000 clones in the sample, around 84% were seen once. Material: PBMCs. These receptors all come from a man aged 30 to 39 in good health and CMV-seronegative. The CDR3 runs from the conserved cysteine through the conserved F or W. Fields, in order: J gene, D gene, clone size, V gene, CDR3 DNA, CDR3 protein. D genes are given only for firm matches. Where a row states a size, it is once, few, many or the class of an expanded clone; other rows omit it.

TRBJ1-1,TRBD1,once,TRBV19,TGTGCCAGTAGGGGTGCAGGGGGCTGGGGGAACACTGAAGCTTTCTTT,CASRGAGGWGNTEAFF
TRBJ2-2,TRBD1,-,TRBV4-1,TGCGCCAGCAGCCAAGGGGACAGGGGTACCGGGGAGCTGTTTTTT,CASSQGDRGTGELFF
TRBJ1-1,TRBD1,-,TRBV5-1,TGCGCCAGCAGCCTAGACCCGACCGGGACAGGGGGGTACGCTTTCTTT,CASSLDPTGTGGYAFF
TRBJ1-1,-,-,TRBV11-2,TGTGCCAGCAGCTCGACCGCGGGGCGGGGAGGGACTGAAGCTTTCTTT,CASSSTAGRGGTEAFF
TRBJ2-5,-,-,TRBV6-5,TGTGCCAGCAGTCGTTCTTGGACTAACCAAGAGACCCAGTACTTC,CASSRSWTNQETQYF
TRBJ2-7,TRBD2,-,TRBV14,TGTGCCAGCAGCCATAGCGGGAAGGTCGACGAGCAGTACTTC,CASSHSGKVDEQYF
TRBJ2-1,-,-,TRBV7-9,TGTGCCAGCAGCTTACAGGGAACGGCCTACAATGAGCAGTTCTTC,CASSLQGTAYNEQFF
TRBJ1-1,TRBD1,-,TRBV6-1,TGTGCCAGCAGTGAAGACAGGGGGGGTGAAGCTTTCTTT,CASSEDRGGEAFF
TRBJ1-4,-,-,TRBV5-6,TGTGCCAGCAGCGTCCTCCGGACACCTGGGAACGAAAAACTGTTTTTT,CASSVLRTPGNEKLFF
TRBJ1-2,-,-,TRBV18,TGTGCCAGCTCACCACCGTTAAACTCTTTTTCGGATGGCTACACCTTC,CASSPPLNSFSDGYTF
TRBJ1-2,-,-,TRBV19,TGTGCCACTACGCAGGGTTGGGGCTATGGCTACACCTTC,CATTQGWGYGYTF
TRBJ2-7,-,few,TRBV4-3,TGCGCCAGCAGCCAGTACCGGGACTCAGGCGAGCAGTACTTC,CASSQYRDSGEQYF
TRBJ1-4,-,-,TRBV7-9,TGTGCCAGCAGCTTGGGTTCAGGGGCCCTTAATGAAAAACTGTTTTTT,CASSLGSGALNEKLFF
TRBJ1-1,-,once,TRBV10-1,TGCGCCAGCAGTGAGAAGGCAGGGGTGAACACTGAAGCTTTCTTT,CASSEKAGVNTEAFF
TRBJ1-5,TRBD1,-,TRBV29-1,TGCAGCGTTGTTTTGGCCGGGACAGGGGGCCAGCCCCAGCATTTT,CSVVLAGTGGQPQHF
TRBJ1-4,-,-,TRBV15,TGTGCCACCAGCAGAAAACCGGGACAAAACGAAAAACTGTTTTTT,CATSRKPGQNEKLFF
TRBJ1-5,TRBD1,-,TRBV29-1,TGCAGCGCCCAGGGACAGGGGGCGGGTCAGCCCCAGCATTTT,CSAQGQGAGQPQHF
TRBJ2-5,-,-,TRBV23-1,TGCGCCAGCAGTCACAGGGAAGGAGAGACCCAGTACTTC,CASSHREGETQYF
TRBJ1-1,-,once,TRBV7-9,TGTGCCAGCAGCTTAGCACAATTATACCTCCGGGGGACTGAAGCTTTCTTT,CASSLAQLYLRGTEAFF
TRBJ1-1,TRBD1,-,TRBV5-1,TGCGCCAGCAGCTTGGGGGACAGCTTGAACACTGAAGCTTTCTTT,CASSLGDSLNTEAFF
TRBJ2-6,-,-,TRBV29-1,TGCAGCGTTGAAGGGGGGGTGTACACCTCCTCTGGGGCCAACGTCCTGACTTTC,CSVEGGVYTSSGANVLTF